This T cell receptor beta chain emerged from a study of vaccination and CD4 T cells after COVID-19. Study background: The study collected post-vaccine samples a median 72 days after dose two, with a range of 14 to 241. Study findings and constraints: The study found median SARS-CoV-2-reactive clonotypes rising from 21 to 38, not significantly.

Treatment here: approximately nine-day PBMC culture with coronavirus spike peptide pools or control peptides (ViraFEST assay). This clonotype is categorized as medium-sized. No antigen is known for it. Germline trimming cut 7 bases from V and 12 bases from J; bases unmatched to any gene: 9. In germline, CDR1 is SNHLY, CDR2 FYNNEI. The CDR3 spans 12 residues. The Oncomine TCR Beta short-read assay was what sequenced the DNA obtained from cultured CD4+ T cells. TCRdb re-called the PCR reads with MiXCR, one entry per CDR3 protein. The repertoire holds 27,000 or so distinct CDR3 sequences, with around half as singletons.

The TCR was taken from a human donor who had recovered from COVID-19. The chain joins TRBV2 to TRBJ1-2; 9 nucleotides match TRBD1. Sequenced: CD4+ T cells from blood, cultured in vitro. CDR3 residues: CASMGTGSMDTF. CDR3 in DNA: TGTGCCAGCATGGGGACAGGGAGTATGGACACCTTC.